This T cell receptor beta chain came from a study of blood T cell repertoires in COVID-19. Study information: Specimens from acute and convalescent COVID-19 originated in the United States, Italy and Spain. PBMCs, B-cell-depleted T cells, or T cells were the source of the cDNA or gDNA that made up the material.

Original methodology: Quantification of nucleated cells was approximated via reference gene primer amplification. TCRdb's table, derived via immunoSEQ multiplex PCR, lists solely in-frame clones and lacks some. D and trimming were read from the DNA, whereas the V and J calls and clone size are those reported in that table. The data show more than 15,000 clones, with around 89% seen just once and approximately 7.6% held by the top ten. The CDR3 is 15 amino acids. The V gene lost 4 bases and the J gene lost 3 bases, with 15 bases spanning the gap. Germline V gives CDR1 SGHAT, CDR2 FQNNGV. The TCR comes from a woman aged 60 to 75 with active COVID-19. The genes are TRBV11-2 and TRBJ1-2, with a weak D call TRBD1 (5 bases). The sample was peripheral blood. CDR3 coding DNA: TGTGCCAGCAGCTGGGGCACCTATAGGGACTATGGCTACACCTTC. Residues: CASSWGTYRDYGYTF.